Listed here are 8 T cell receptor beta chains from one sample, sequenced in a study of blood T cell repertoires in COVID-19. This table comes from immunoSEQ multiplex PCR, and its TCRdb copy is limited to in-frame clones, with some not included. The sample lists 150,000 to 200,000 clones; around 86% were seen once. Sequencing was carried out using peripheral blood. The origin of the receptors is a man between 18 and 29 years old with acute or convalescent COVID-19.

The table lists this clone with a few counts. Other nucleotide sequences from this sample produce the same CDR3. This chain links TRBV5-1 with TRBJ2-3; D is unresolved. CDR1 and CDR2 from the germline V gene are SGHRS and YFSETQ. Trimming shortened V by 0 bases and J by 2 bases, and 7 bases separated the two germline ends. CDR3 length equals 14 residues. CDR3 protein: CASSLAGYTDTQYF. The DNA for the CDR3 is TGCGCCAGCAGCTTGGCAGGTTACACAGATACGCAGTATTTT.

A single count supports this clone. V is TRBV25-1 and J is TRBJ2-1, with 9 bases identical to TRBD1. The CDR3 loop spans 16 amino acids. Germline assignment: CDR1 MGHDK and CDR2 SYGVNS. V dropped 2 bases and J dropped 4; count of bases not matched to a gene: 6. The CDR3, as DNA: TGTGCCAGCAGTGAACGCGGACAGGGGAGTTACAATGAGCAGTTCTTC. Its protein product is CASSERGQGSYNEQFF.

This clone was counted a few times. V usage is TRBV6-6 and J usage is TRBJ1-4; 10 positions agree with TRBD1. The CDR3 is made up of 17 amino acids. V shed 5 bases and J 5 bases; nucleotides not matched to a gene: 11. Germline CDR1 and CDR2: MNHNY and SVGAGI (reference sequence). As DNA, the CDR3 is TGTGCCAGCAGTCAAAGGGGACAGGGGATCATAAATGAAAAACTGTTTTTT. This encodes CASSQRGQGIINEKLFF.

The genes are TRBV29-1 and TRBJ1-2, with 7 bases matching TRBD1. Germline CDR1 is SQVTM and CDR2 is ANQGSEA. Unmatched junction bases numbered 20, after V lost 1 base and J lost 3 bases. The CDR3 has 19 residues. CDR3 in DNA: TGCAGCGTTGAAGGGATCTTCGCCCGGGACAGAGCGGAGGACTATGGCTACACCTTC. It specifies CSVEGIFARDRAEDYGYTF. The entire variable domain, with the rest obtained from reference TRBV29-1 and TRBJ1-2, is as follows: SAVISQKPSRDICQRGTSLTIQCQVDSQVTMMFWYRQQPGQSLTLIATANQGSEATYESGFVIDKFPISRPNLTFSTLTVSNMSPEDSSIYLCSVEGIFARDRAEDYGYTFGSGTRLTVV.

The chain is built from TRBV9 and TRBJ2-3; TRBD2 matches 10 bases. Losses at the gene ends were 0 bases for V and 5 bases for J; bases not matched to a gene: 6. The CDR3 loop spans 16 amino acids. Germline CDR1 reads SGDLS; CDR2 reads YYNGEE. CDR3 region: CASSVESGGALDTQYF. The CDR3 bases are TGTGCCAGCAGCGTAGAAAGCGGGGGGGCATTAGATACGCAGTATTTT.

The rearrangement links TRBV19 to TRBJ2-1, with 10 bases fitting TRBD2. CDR1 LNHDA and CDR2 SQIVND come from the germline V gene (reference sequence). The CDR3 totals 15 residues. The V and J ends lost 3 bases and 5 bases, in that order; junction bases with no gene match: 4. CDR3 amino acids: CASSIRSGGDNEQFF. The DNA for the CDR3 is TGTGCCAGTAGTATCAGGAGCGGGGGGGACAATGAGCAGTTCTTC.

V and J are TRBV9 and TRBJ1-6; the D is unclear. This CDR3 is built from 13 residues. The germline V and J ends were trimmed by 4 bases and 7 bases, with 9 bases remaining between them. Germline V gene sequence: CDR1 SGDLS, CDR2 YYNGEE. The CDR3 coding sequence is TGTGCCAGCAGCCCTTTCCAGAATTCACCCCTCCACTTT. Its translation is CASSPFQNSPLHF.

V usage is TRBV3-1 (or the pseudogene TRBV3-2) and J usage is TRBJ2-5; D unclear. This CDR3 is built from 15 residues. The V gene's germline CDR1 is LGHDT and CDR2 YNNKEL (reference sequence). V was shortened by 6 bases and J by 0 bases, with 14 bases between the two germline ends. CDR3 coding DNA: TGTGCCAGCAGAACCTCGTGGCAGGACCAAGAGACCCAGTACTTC. Its protein product is CASRTSWQDQETQYF.